This T cell receptor (beta chain) appears in the sequencing data of a study of PD-L1 blockade in urothelial cancer. Method: immunoSEQ multiplex PCR; TCRdb's copy keeps in-frame clones and lacks some. Counted here are tens of thousands of clones, roughly 82% occurring once; the ten biggest clones make up more than 8%. The CDR3 has 12 residues. Germline assignment: CDR1 SQVTM and CDR2 ANQGSEA. The V and J ends lost 3 bases and 2 bases respectively, with 7 bases between them. This rearrangement joins TRBV29-1 to TRBJ1-1; D is unclear. The clonotype comes from a man between 65 and 85 years old with urothelial cancer. Sequenced here: PBMCs, sampled around atezolizumab (anti-PD-L1) treatment. The CDR3 loop reads CSVDRSNTEAFF. The CDR3 DNA follows: TGCAGCGTTGACCGGTCAAACACTGAAGCTTTCTTT. The full variable domain, with the rest looked up from reference TRBV29-1 and TRBJ1-1, is SAVISQKPSRDICQRGTSLTIQCQVDSQVTMMFWYRQQPGQSLTLIATANQGSEATYESGFVIDKFPISRPNLTFSTLTVSNMSPEDSSIYLCSVDRSNTEAFFGQGTRLTVV.